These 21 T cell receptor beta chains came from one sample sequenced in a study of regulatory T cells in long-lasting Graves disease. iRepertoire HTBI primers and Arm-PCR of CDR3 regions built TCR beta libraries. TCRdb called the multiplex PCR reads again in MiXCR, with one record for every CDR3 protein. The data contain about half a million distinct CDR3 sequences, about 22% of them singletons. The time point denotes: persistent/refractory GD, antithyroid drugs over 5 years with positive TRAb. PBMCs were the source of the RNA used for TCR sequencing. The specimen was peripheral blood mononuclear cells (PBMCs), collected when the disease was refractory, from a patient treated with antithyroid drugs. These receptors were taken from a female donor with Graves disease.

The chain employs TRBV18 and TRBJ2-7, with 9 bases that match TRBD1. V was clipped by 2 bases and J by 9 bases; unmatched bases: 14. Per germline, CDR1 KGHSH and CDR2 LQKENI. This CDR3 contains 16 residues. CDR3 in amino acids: CASSPSRTGVEMGQYF. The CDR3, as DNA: TGTGCCAGCTCACCATCCCGGACAGGGGTGGAGATGGGGCAGTACTTC.

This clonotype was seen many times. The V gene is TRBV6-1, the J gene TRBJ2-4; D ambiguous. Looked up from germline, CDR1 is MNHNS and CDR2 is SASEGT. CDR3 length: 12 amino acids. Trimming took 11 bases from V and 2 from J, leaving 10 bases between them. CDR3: CASSGTKNIQYF. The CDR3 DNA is TGTGCCTCCTCTGGGACCAAAAACATTCAGTACTTC.

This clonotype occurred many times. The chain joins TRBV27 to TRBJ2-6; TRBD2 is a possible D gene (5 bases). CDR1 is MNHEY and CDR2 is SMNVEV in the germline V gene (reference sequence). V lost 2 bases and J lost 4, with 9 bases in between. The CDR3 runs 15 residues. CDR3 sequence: CASSLKAAGANVLTF. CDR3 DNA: TGTGCCAGCAGTTTAAAAGCGGCCGGGGCCAACGTCCTGACTTTC. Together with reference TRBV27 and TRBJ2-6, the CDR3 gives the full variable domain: EAQVTQNPRYLITVTGKKLTVTCSQNMNHEYMSWYRQDPGLGLRQIYYSMNVEVTDKGDVPEGYKVSRKEKRNFPLILESPSPNQTSLYFCASSLKAAGANVLTFGAGSRLTVL.

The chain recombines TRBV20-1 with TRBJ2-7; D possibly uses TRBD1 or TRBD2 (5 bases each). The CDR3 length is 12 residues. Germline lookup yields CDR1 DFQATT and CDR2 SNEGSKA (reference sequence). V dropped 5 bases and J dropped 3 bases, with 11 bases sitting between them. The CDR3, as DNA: TGCAGTGCTGGGACGGTCTTCTACGAGCAGTACTTC. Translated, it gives CSAGTVFYEQYF.

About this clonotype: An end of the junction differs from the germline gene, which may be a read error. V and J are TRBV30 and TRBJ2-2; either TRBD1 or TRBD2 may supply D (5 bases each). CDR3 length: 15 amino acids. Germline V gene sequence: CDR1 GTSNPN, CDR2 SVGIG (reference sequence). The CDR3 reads CAWSGSRVNTGELVF. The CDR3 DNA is TGTGCCTGGAGTGGGAGCAGGGTCAACACCGGGGAGCTGGTTTTT.

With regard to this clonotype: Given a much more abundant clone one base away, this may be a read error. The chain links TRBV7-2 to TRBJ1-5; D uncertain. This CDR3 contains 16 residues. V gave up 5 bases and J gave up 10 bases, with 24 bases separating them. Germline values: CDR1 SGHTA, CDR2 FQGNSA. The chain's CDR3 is CASSRNGEGFGLPQHF. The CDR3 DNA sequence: TGTGCCAGCAGCCGGAATGGGGAAGGGTTTGGACTTCCCCAGCATTTT.

The CDR3 DNA reads as TGTGCCAGCAGCTTAAACAACGGGCCAACTATAGAGCAGTACTTC. It specifies CASSLNNGPTIEQYF. The chain is built from TRBV7-3 and TRBJ2-7; D is unclear. Per germline, CDR1 SGHTA and CDR2 FQGTGA. The CDR3 spans 15 residues. V lost 1 base, J lost 7 bases, and 17 bases lay in between. Full variable domain (remainder filled in from reference TRBV7-3 and TRBJ2-7): GAGVSQTPSNKVTEKGKYVELRCDPISGHTALYWYRQSLGQGPEFLIYFQGTGAADDSGLPNDRFFAVRPEGSVSTLKIQRTERGDSAVYLCASSLNNGPTIEQYFGPGTRLTVT.

The CDR3 bases are TGCAGTGCTCTCCCGGGCACTAGCGGGAGCTCCTACGAGCAGTACTTC. Protein product: CSALPGTSGSSYEQYF. The chain carries TRBV20-1 and TRBJ2-7; 11 bases are shared with TRBD2. The CDR3 runs to 16 residues. V dropped 5 bases and J dropped 0; count of bases not matched to a gene: 9. The germline V gene encodes CDR1 DFQATT and CDR2 SNEGSKA (reference sequence).

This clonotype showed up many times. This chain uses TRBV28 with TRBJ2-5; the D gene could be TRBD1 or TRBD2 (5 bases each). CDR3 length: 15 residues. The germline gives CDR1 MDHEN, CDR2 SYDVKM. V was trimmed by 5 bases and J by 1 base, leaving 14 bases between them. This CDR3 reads CASSPYRDAQETQYF. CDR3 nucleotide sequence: TGTGCCAGCAGTCCGTACCGGGACGCCCAAGAGACCCAGTACTTC.

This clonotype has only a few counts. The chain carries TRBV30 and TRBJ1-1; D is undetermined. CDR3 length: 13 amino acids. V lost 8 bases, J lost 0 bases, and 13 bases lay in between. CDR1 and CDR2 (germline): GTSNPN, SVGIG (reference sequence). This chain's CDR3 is CALMEGMNTEAFF. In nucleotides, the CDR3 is TGTGCCCTAATGGAGGGTATGAACACTGAAGCTTTCTTT.

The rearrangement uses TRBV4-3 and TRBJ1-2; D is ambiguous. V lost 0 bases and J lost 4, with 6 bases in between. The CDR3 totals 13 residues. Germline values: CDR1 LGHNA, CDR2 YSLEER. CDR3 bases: TGCGCCAGCAGCCAAGACGGCCCCTATGGCTACACCTTC. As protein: CASSQDGPYGYTF.

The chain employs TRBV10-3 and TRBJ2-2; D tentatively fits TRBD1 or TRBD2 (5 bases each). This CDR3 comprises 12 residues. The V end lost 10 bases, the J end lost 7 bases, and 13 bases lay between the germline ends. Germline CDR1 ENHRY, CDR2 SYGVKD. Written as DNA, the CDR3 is TGTGCCACCCGGGACGAGGACGGGGAGCTGTTTTTT. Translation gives CATRDEDGELFF.

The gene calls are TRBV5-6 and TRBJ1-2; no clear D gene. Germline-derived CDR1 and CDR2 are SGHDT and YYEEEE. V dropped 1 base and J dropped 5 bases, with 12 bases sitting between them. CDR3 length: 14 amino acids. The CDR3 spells CASSLKQPVYGYTF. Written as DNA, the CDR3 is TGTGCCAGCAGCTTGAAACAGCCAGTATATGGCTACACCTTC. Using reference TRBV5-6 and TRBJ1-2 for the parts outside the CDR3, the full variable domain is DAGVTQSPTHLIKTRGQQVTLRCSPKSGHDTVSWYQQALGQGPQFIFQYYEEEERQRGNFPDRFSGHQFPNYSSELNVNALLLGDSALYLCASSLKQPVYGYTFGSGTRLTVV.

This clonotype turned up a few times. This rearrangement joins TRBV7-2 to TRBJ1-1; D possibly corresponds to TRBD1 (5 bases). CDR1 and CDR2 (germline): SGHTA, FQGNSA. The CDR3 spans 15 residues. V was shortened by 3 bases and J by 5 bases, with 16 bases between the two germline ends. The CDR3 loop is CASSFSFPGGTEAFF. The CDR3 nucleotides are TGTGCCAGCAGCTTTAGCTTCCCGGGGGGGACTGAAGCTTTCTTT.

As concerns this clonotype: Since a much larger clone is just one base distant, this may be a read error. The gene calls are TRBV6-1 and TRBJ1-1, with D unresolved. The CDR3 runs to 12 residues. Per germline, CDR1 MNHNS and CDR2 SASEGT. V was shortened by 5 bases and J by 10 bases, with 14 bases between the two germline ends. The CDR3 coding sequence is TGTGCCAGCAGTAAGACCGAGGTTGTAGCTTTCTTT. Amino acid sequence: CASSKTEVVAFF.

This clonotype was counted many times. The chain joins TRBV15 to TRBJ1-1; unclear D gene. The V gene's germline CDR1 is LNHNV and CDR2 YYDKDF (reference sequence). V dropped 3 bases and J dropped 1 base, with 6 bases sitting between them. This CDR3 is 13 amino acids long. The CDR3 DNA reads TGTGCCACCAGCAGGGCCCAGAACACTGAAGCTTTCTTT. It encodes CATSRAQNTEAFF.

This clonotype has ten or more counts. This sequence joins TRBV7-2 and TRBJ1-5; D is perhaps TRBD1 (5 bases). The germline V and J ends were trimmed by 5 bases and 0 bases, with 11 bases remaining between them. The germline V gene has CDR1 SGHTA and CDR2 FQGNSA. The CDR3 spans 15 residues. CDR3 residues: CASSQGRISNQPQHF. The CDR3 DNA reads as TGTGCCAGCAGCCAGGGACGGATTAGCAATCAGCCCCAGCATTTT.

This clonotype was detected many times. CDR3 nucleotides: TGTGCCAGCAGTTCCAGCGGAGCCAAAAACATTCAGTACTTC. It codes for CASSSSGAKNIQYF. The gene calls are TRBV28 and TRBJ2-4; maybe TRBD2 (5 bases). Germline loops: CDR1 MDHEN, CDR2 SYDVKM. CDR3 length: 14 residues. Between the trimmed V and J ends, which lost 4 bases and 0 bases, there was a span of 7 bases.

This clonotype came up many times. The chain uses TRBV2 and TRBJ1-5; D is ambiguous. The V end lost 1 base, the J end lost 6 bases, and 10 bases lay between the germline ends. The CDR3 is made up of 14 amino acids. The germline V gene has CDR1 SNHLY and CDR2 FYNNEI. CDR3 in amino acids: CASSEGRVRQPQHF. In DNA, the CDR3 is TGTGCCAGCAGTGAAGGAAGGGTGCGTCAGCCCCAGCATTTT.

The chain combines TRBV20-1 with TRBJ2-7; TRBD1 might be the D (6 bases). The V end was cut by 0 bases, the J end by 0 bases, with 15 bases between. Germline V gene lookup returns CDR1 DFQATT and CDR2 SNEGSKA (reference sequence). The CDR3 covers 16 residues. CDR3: CSARDHGTPYSYEQYF. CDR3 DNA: TGCAGTGCTAGAGATCATGGGACACCTTACTCCTACGAGCAGTACTTC.

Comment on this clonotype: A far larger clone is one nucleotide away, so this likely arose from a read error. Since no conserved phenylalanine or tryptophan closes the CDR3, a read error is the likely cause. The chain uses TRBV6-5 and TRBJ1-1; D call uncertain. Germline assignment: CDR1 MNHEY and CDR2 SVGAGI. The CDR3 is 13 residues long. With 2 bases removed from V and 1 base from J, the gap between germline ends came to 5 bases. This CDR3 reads CASSYGQNTEAFV. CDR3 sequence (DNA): TGTGCCAGCAGTTACGGCCAGAACACTGAAGCTTTCGTT.